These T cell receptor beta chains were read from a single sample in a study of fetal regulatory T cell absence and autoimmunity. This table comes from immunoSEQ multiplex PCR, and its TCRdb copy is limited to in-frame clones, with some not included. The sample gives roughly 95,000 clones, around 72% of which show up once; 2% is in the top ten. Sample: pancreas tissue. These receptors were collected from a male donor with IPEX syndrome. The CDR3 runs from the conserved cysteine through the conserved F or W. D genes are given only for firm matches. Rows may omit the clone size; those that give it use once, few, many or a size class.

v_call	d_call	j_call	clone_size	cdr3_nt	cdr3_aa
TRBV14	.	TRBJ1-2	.	TGTGCCAGCAGCCATACAGGGCTTGGCTATGGCTACACCTTC	CASSHTGLGYGYTF
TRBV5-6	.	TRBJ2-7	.	TGTGCCAGCAGCCCCACCGGGACTCCTACCTACGAGCAGTACTTC	CASSPTGTPTYEQYF
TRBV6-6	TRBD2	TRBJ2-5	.	TGTGCCAGCAGCCGACTAGCGGGGGGCCAAGAGACCCAGTACTTC	CASSRLAGGQETQYF
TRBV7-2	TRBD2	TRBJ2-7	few	TGTGCCAGCAGCTCGGGACTAGCGGGAACCTACGAGCAGTACTTC	CASSSGLAGTYEQYF
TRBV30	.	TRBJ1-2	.	TGTGCCTGGAGTCCCGTTAGCTATGGCTACACCTTC	CAWSPVSYGYTF
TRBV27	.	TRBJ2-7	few	TGTGCCAGCAGTTTATCGGGCGGAACCTACGAGCAGTACTTC	CASSLSGGTYEQYF
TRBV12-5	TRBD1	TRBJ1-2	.	TGTGCTAGTGGTTTTTGGGGACAGGGGTATGGCTACACCTTC	CASGFWGQGYGYTF
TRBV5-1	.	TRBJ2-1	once	TGCGCCAGCAGCTCTATGGGGTACAATGAGCAGTTCTTC	CASSSMGYNEQFF
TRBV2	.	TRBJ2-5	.	TGTGCCAGCAGTGAAGCCCAAGAGACCCAGTACTTC	CASSEAQETQYF
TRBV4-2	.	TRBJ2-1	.	TGTGCCAGCAGCCGGGCTTACAATGAGCAGTTCTTC	CASSRAYNEQFF
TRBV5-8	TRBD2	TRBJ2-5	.	TGTGCCAGCAGCCCCGGGACTAGCCCGCAAGAGACCCAGTACTTC	CASSPGTSPQETQYF
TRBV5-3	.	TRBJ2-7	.	TGTGCCAGCAGCTTGGGGGCGGGAGCCCTCGAGCAGTACTTC	CASSLGAGALEQYF
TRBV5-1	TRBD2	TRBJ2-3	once	TGCGCCAGCATGAGTAGCGGGAGAGATACGCAGTATTTT	CASMSSGRDTQYF
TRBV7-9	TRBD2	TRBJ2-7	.	TGTGCCAGCAGCTTAGAGCGGGGGAGCTCCTACGAGCAGTACTTC	CASSLERGSSYEQYF
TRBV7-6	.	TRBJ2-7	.	TGTGCCAGCAGCCAAGGAGGCGGTACCTACGAGCAGTACTTC	CASSQGGGTYEQYF
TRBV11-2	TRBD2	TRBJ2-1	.	TGTGCCAGCAGCGAGACCAGCGGGGGCTACAATGAGCAGTTCTTC	CASSETSGGYNEQFF
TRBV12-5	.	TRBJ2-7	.	TGTGCTAGTGGATCCCTCGGAGGATCAAGCTACGAGCAGTACTTC	CASGSLGGSSYEQYF